These 25 T cell receptor beta chains were all obtained from the same sample, sequenced in a study of shared clonotypes between healthy human individuals. Sequencing used immunoSEQ multiplex PCR; TCRdb keeps in-frame clones, though not all of them. The top ten clones hold 0.39% of a sample with about 2.3 million clones, over 85% of them seen once. The sequenced sample was naive CD4+ T cells from PBMCs. Subset specified: CD45RA+ positively selected. The source of these receptors is a young man in good health. Some clones in this sample may be carry-over from other donors' samples.

The V gene is TRBV4-2, the J gene TRBJ2-5; D gene ambiguous. V was cut by 0 bases and J by 3 bases, with 5 bases left in between. Germline loops: CDR1 LGHNA, CDR2 YNFKEQ. This CDR3 has 13 amino acids. The CDR3, as DNA: TGTGCCAGCAGCCAAGACACCAAAGAGACCCAGTACTTC. Its protein product is CASSQDTKETQYF.

The chain has TRBV4-1 and TRBJ1-2, with TRBD1 matching 10 bases. The length of the CDR3 is 18 residues. J was trimmed by 1 base and V by 1 base; bases with no gene match: 9. Per the germline V gene, CDR1 is MGHRA and CDR2 is YSYEKL. CDR3 sequence: CASSQGDRGRPLNYGYTF. The DNA of the CDR3 is TGCGCCAGCAGCCAAGGGGACAGGGGTCGCCCCCTTAACTATGGCTACACCTTC.

V is TRBV18 and J is TRBJ2-2, with D hard to call. The CDR3 extends over 15 amino acids. Germline CDR1 reads KGHSH; CDR2 reads LQKENI. Trimming cost V 1 base and J 4 bases, with 10 bases left between them. The CDR3 loop is CASSPLAEATGELFF. CDR3 DNA sequence: TGTGCCAGCTCACCACTAGCAGAGGCCACCGGGGAGCTGTTTTTT.

This clone came up a few times. The CDR3 region is CASSVTLQGSNTEAFF. CDR3 DNA: TGCGCCAGCAGCGTAACTTTACAGGGGTCGAACACTGAAGCTTTCTTT. This sequence joins TRBV5-1 and TRBJ1-1, with TRBD1 matching 7 bases. V lost 4 bases to trimming and J lost 1 base; unmatched junction nucleotides: 10. From germline, CDR1 is SGHRS and CDR2 YFSETQ. The CDR3 has 16 amino acids.

This sequence joins TRBV18 and TRBJ2-1; the D gene could be TRBD1 or TRBD2 (5 bases each). The length of the CDR3 is 15 residues. Trimming took 4 bases from V and 7 from J, leaving 17 bases between them. CDR1 and CDR2 (germline): KGHSH, LQKENI. The CDR3 coding sequence is TGTGCCAGCTCACTCGGGACCGTAATCCGGAATGAGCAGTTCTTC. This gives the protein CASSLGTVIRNEQFF.

The rearrangement uses TRBV9 and TRBJ2-3; no clear D gene. This CDR3 contains 15 residues. Looked up from germline, CDR1 is SGDLS and CDR2 is YYNGEE. V shed 6 bases and J shed 1 base, with 15 bases lying between them. The CDR3 DNA reads TGTGCCAGCACCAGGTCGGGCGGCGGCACAGATACGCAGTATTTT. Its translation is CASTRSGGGTDTQYF.

The chain recombines TRBV11-2 with TRBJ1-1, with TRBD1 as a possible D gene (6 bases). The ends were cut back, 0 bases at V and 6 bases at J, with 11 bases in the middle. Germline V gene sequence: CDR1 SGHAT, CDR2 FQNNGV. The CDR3 has 14 residues. CDR3: CASSLDHRVPEAFF. CDR3 coding DNA: TGTGCCAGCAGCTTAGACCACAGGGTTCCTGAAGCTTTCTTT. Variable domain in full (rest from reference TRBV11-2 and TRBJ1-1): EAGVAQSPRYKIIEKRQSVAFWCNPISGHATLYWYQQILGQGPKLLIQFQNNGVVDDSQLPKDRFSAERLKGVDSTLKIQPAKLEDSAVYLCASSLDHRVPEAFFGQGTRLTVV.

This clone was detected once. J is TRBJ2-1 and V is TRBV7-9; 7 bases fit TRBD2. The length of the CDR3 is 14 residues. Germline CDR1 SEHNR, CDR2 FQNEAQ (reference sequence). Trimming cost V 3 bases and J 8 bases; bases outside gene matches: 7. DNA for the CDR3: TGTGCCAGCAGCTTGTTTGGCGGGAGACATGAGCAGTTCTTC. Its translation: CASSLFGGRHEQFF.

The chain joins TRBV5-1 to TRBJ2-5; D is possibly TRBD1 (5 bases). Germline lookup yields CDR1 SGHRS and CDR2 YFSETQ. The CDR3 sequence is 13 residues long. Trimming took off 4 bases at V and 2 bases at J, with 9 bases between the two ends. CDR3 sequence reads: CASSTGRQETQYF. The CDR3 bases are TGCGCCAGCAGCACAGGACGGCAAGAGACCCAGTACTTC.

The rearrangement links TRBV6-1 to TRBJ1-2, with D possibly being TRBD1 (5 bases). The length of the CDR3 is 14 residues. V lost 3 bases, J lost 4 bases, and 12 bases lay in between. In germline, CDR1 is MNHNS, CDR2 SASEGT. The CDR3 bases are TGTGCCAGCAGTGAGGCAGGGCCCACCTATGGCTACACCTTC. It yields the protein CASSEAGPTYGYTF.

The chain employs TRBV19 and TRBJ2-7; maybe TRBD2 (5 bases). Germline CDR1 LNHDA, CDR2 SQIVND (reference sequence). V lost 5 bases and J lost 3, with 11 bases in between. The CDR3 consists of 13 residues. The CDR3 nucleotides are TGTGCCAGTAGTGTCCGGACTTTCTACGAGCAGTACTTC. Protein sequence: CASSVRTFYEQYF.

V is TRBV9 and J is TRBJ2-2; tentative D call: TRBD2 (5 bases). The V gene lost 4 bases and the J gene lost 1 base, with 14 bases spanning the gap. Germline V CDR1 and CDR2: SGDLS, YYNGEE. The CDR3 consists of 16 residues. The chain's CDR3 is CASSRRSGLNTGELFF. The CDR3 bases are TGTGCCAGCAGCAGAAGGAGCGGACTGAACACCGGGGAGCTGTTTTTT.

The chain recombines TRBV27 with TRBJ2-3, with a tentative D call TRBD1 (6 bases). Germline V CDR1 and CDR2: MNHEY, SMNVEV (reference sequence). The CDR3 extends over 14 amino acids. V was shortened by 3 bases and J by 0 bases, with 7 bases between the two germline ends. CDR3: CASSLTGSTDTQYF. The CDR3 DNA reads as TGTGCCAGCAGTTTGACAGGTAGCACAGATACGCAGTATTTT.

The chain carries TRBV7-6 and TRBJ2-7, with 9 bases lining up with TRBD2. CDR1 and CDR2 (germline): SGHVS, FNYEAQ. The CDR3 extends over 14 amino acids. The V and J ends lost 4 bases and 0 bases, in that order; junction bases with no gene match: 1. The CDR3 reads CASSSSGDSYEQYF. Here the CDR3 DNA reads TGTGCCAGCAGCTCTAGCGGGGACTCCTACGAGCAGTACTTC.

The chain has TRBV10-3 and TRBJ1-1; tentative D call: TRBD1 (5 bases). Germline loops: CDR1 ENHRY, CDR2 SYGVKD. Trimming took off 4 bases at V and 1 base at J, with 10 bases between the two ends. There are 14 residues in the CDR3. CDR3 nucleotides: TGTGCCATCAGTGCTAGGACAAAGAACACTGAAGCTTTCTTT. Encoded protein: CAISARTKNTEAFF.

The rearrangement uses TRBV6-1 and TRBJ1-2; D call uncertain. Germline-derived CDR1 and CDR2 are MNHNS and SASEGT. CDR3 length: 13 residues. With 7 bases removed from V and 5 bases from J, the gap between germline ends came to 14 bases. The CDR3 nucleotides are TGTGCCAGCAATATACTCAGGAAATATGGCTACACCTTC. It yields the protein CASNILRKYGYTF.

A few counts support this clone. This chain connects TRBV5-4 to TRBJ1-1, with D perhaps matching TRBD1 (6 bases). This CDR3 is built from 13 residues. In germline, CDR1 is SGHNT, CDR2 YYREEE (reference sequence). Trimming took off 7 bases at V and 6 bases at J, with 16 bases between the two ends. The CDR3, as DNA: TGTGCCAGCTTGTCTAGGGGGGAAGCTGAAGCTTTCTTT. Translation: CASLSRGEAEAFF.

Points on this clone: The germline gene is not matched at one end of the junction; a read error may be the cause. V is TRBV2 and J is TRBJ1-4; tentatively, D is TRBD1 (5 bases). Germline V gene lookup returns CDR1 SNHLY and CDR2 FYNNEI. This CDR3 spans 12 amino acids. The chain's CDR3 is CASSPEGRILVF. As DNA, the CDR3 is TGTGCCAGCAGTCCCGAGGGACGAATTCTCGTTTTT. The full variable domain, in which reference TRBV2 and TRBJ1-4 provide the parts outside the CDR3, is EPEVTQTPSHQVTQMGQEVILRCVPISNHLYFYWYRQILGQKVEFLVSFYNNEISEKSEIFDDQFSVERPDGSNFTLKIRSTKLEDSAMYFCASSPEGRILVFGSGTQLSVL.

This chain links TRBV25-1 with TRBJ2-5, with a tentative D call TRBD2 (6 bases). The germline CDR1 and CDR2 sequences are MGHDK and SYGVNS. This CDR3 has 13 residues. V shed 8 bases and J shed 4 bases, with 14 bases lying between them. The CDR3 loop reads CASGNTGVETQYF. As DNA, the CDR3 is TGTGCCAGCGGAAATACGGGAGTAGAGACCCAGTACTTC.

This chain links TRBV5-6 with TRBJ1-2, with 9 positions matching TRBD1. The CDR3 consists of 15 residues. J gave up 1 base and V 4 bases, and 5 bases lay outside the gene matches. Germline CDR1 SGHDT, CDR2 YYEEEE. The DNA for the CDR3 is TGTGCCAGCAGCCCACGGGACAGGGATAACTATGGCTACACCTTC. Translating it yields CASSPRDRDNYGYTF.

This clone has a handful of counts. Here the CDR3 DNA reads TGTGCCAGCGCCCAGGGGGTCGGGGAGCTGTTTTTT. It specifies CASAQGVGELFF. The chain links TRBV2 to TRBJ2-2; 7 positions agree with TRBD1. The trim removed 8 bases at V and 7 bases at J, leaving 4 bases unmatched. Germline CDR1 reads SNHLY; CDR2 reads FYNNEI. CDR3 length: 12 amino acids.

The rearrangement joins TRBV4-1 to TRBJ2-1; 9 positions match TRBD2. The germline gives CDR1 MGHRA, CDR2 YSYEKL. This CDR3 has 16 residues. Trimming cost V 1 base and J 5 bases; bases outside gene matches: 6. The chain's CDR3 is CASSQGGSGSNNEQFF. The CDR3 DNA reads as TGCGCCAGCAGCCAAGGGGGTAGCGGGAGCAACAATGAGCAGTTCTTC.

V gene TRBV7-9 combines with J gene TRBJ1-4; D is possibly TRBD1 (6 bases). The CDR3 is made up of 16 amino acids. V was shortened by 5 bases and J by 7 bases, with 20 bases between the two germline ends. Germline assignment: CDR1 SEHNR and CDR2 FQNEAQ (reference sequence). Here the CDR3 reads CASSNYRGRDLEKLFF. CDR3 sequence (DNA): TGTGCCAGCAGCAACTATCGGGGGCGCGATCTTGAAAAACTGTTTTTT. Combining the CDR3 with reference TRBV7-9 and TRBJ1-4 gives the whole variable domain DTGVSQNPRHKITKRGQNVTFRCDPISEHNRLYWYRQTLGQGPEFLTYFQNEAQLEKSRLLSDRFSAERPKGSFSTLEIQRTEQGDSAMYLCASSNYRGRDLEKLFFGSGTQLSVL.

This clone was counted a few times. The V and J genes are TRBV27 and TRBJ2-1, with TRBD2 matching over 10 bases. Germline values: CDR1 MNHEY, CDR2 SMNVEV (reference sequence). The CDR3 runs to 13 residues. V gave up 7 bases and J gave up 4 bases; unmatched junction bases: 1. The CDR3 DNA reads as TGTGCCAGCAAACTAGCGGGGTACAATGAGCAGTTCTTC. Amino acid sequence: CASKLAGYNEQFF.

This chain uses TRBV7-9 with TRBJ1-5, with TRBD1 matching 7 bases. Germline CDR1 SEHNR, CDR2 FQNEAQ (reference sequence). The CDR3 contains 15 residues. V gave up 5 bases and J gave up 0 bases; unmatched junction bases: 4. The CDR3 loop is CASSGDSYSNQPQHF. CDR3 DNA: TGTGCCAGCAGCGGGGACAGCTATAGCAATCAGCCCCAGCATTTT.